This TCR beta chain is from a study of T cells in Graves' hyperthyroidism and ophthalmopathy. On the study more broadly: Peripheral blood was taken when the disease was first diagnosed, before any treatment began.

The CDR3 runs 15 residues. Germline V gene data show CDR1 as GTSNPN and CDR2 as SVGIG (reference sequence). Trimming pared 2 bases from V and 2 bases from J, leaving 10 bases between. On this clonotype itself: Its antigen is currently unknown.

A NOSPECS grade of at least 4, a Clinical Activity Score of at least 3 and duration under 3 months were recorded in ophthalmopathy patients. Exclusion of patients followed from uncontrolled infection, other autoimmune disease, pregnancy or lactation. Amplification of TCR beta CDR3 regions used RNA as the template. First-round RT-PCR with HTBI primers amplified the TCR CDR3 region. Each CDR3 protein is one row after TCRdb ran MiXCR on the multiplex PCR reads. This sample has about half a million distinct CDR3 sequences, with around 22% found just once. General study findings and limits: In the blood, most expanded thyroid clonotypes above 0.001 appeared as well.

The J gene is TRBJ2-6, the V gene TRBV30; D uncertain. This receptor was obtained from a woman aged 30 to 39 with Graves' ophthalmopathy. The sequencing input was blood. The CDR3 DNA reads TGTGCCTGGAGTATTGGGGTTCCTGGGGCCAACGTCCTGACTTTC. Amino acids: CAWSIGVPGANVLTF.